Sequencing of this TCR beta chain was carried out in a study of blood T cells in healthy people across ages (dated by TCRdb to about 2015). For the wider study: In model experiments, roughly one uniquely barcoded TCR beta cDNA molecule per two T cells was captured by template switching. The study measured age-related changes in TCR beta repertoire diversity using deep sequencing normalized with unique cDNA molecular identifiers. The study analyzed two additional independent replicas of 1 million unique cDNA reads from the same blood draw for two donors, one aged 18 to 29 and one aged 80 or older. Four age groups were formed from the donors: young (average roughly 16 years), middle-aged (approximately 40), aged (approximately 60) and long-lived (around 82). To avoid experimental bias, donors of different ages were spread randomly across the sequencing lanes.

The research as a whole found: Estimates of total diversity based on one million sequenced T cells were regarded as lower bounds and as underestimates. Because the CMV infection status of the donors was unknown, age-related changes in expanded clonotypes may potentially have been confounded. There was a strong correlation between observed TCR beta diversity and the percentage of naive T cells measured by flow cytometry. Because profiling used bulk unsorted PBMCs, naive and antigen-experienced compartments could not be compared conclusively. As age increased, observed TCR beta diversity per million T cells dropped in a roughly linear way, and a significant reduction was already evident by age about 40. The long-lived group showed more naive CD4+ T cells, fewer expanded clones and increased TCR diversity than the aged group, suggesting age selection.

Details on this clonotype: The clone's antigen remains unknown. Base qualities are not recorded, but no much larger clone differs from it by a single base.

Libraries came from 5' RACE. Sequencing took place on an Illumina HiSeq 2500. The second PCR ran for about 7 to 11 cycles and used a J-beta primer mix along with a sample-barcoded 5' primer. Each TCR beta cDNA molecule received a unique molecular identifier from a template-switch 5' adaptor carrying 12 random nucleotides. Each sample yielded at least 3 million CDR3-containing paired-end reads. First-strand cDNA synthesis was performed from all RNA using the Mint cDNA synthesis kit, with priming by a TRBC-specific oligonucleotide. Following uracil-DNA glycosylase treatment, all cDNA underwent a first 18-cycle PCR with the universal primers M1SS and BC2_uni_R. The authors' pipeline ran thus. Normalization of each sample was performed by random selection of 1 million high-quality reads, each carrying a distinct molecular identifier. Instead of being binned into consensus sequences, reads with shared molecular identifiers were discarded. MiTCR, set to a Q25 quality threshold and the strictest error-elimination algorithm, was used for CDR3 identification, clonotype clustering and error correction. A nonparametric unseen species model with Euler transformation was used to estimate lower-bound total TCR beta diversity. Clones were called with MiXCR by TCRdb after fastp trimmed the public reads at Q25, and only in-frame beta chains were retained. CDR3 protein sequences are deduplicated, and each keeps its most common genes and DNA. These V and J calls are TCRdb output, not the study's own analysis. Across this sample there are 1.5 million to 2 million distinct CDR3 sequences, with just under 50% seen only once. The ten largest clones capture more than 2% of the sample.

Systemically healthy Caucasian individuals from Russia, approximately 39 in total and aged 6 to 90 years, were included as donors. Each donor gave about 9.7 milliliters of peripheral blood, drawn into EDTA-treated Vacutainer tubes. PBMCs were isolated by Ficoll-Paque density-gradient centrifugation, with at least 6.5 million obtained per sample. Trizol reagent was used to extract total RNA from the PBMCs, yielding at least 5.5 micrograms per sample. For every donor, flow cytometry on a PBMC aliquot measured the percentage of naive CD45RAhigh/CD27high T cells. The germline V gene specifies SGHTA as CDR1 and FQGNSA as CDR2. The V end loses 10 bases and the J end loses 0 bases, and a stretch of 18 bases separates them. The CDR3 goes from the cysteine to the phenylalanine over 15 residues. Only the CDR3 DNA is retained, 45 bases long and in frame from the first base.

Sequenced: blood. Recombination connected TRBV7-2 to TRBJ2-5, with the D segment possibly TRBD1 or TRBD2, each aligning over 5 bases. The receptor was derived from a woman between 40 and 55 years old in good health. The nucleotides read TGTGCCACGAATAGAGGGACGATAAACCAAGAGACCCAGTACTTC. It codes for CATNRGTINQETQYF.